This T cell receptor (beta chain) was identified during a study of T-cell memory formation after mild COVID-19 (dated by TCRdb to about 2021). Context from the whole study: Most TCR sequence clusters were specific to one of the two donors. Longitudinal TCRalpha and TCRbeta repertoire sequencing tracked T-cell clones expanding and contracting after mild COVID-19 in a couple of donors. Two young, previously healthy adult volunteers, one female and one male, were included in the cohort.

Ficoll-Paque density gradient centrifugation was used to isolate PBMCs. On the study overall, not on this receptor specifically: Clones that contracted from day 15 to 85 showed balanced CD4/CD8 phenotypes, whereas a second wave of clones that expanded from day 15 to 37 leaned towards CD4+. The study included only a couple of mild cases, and larger cohorts that include severe cases with pre-infection samples were judged to be necessary. Whether the second-wave clones peaking on day 37 were SARS-CoV-2 specific was not confirmed. Some responding clones were detected in pre-infection memory, which suggested that pre-existing cross-reactive memory T cells had joined the SARS-CoV-2 response. Contracting CD4+ clones appeared mostly in the CM and EM memory subsets, whereas CD8+ clones were enriched in EMRA.

The sample holds a few counts of this clonotype. The target of this receptor is not known. No base-level quality is on record; no much larger clone is a single base apart. The CDR3 covers 16 residues, taking in both the cysteine and the phenylalanine. Only the CDR3 part of the read is kept: 48 bases, read in frame from the first base. Via the germline V gene (reference sequence), CDR1 is MNHEY and CDR2 SMNVEV. Trimming takes 5 bases off V and 0 bases off J; junction bases not matched to a gene: 10. Sequencing was performed on an Illumina NovaSeq 6000. TCRalpha and TCRbeta cDNA libraries were constructed by 5'RACE with constant-segment primers, with sample barcodes and unique molecular identifiers being introduced. Trizol reagent was used to extract RNA from every sample. The libraries were amplified in two PCR steps, and the second step added a second sample barcode and Illumina TruSeq adapters. Sequencing of the libraries was done on an Illumina NovaSeq, producing 2 x 150 bp paired-end reads. Under the source paper's analysis protocol: Reads were demultiplexed and collapsed into UMI-guided consensus sequences with migec v1.2.7. With mixcr v2.1.11, UMI consensuses were aligned to TRA and TRB V and J templates and assembled into clonotypes. Expanded or contracted clonotypes were those called significant by both edgeR and NoisET, with noise models trained on biological replicates. For edgeR calls, the cutoffs were a false discovery rate-adjusted p below 0.01 and a log2 fold-change threshold of 1. As an exploratory analysis of dynamics, PCA with hierarchical clustering was applied to max-normalized trajectories of the 1000 most abundant clonotypes. The CD4 or CD8 phenotype of responding clones was assigned using the separately sequenced CD4+ and CD8+ repertoires. The public reads were run again by TCRdb, first through fastp at Q25 and then through MiXCR, and only productive beta chains were kept. Merged by CDR3 protein, the rows form single entries marked with the most common genes and DNA. In this record, the V and J calls reflect TCRdb's handling and not the investigators' own analysis. This sample lists 150,000 to 200,000 distinct CDR3 sequences; around 15% were detected once. Around 1.9% of the sample goes to the ten largest clones.

The receptor's source is an adult woman who had mild COVID-19 (a few samples of this study predate the infection). The sample titles of this study are shuffled in the database, so cell type and time point are left out; the donor was told from shared clones. The chain joins TRBV27 to TRBJ2-7, with TRBD1 identical over 7 junction bases. Sequencing was performed on PBMCs or a T cell subset sorted from them (not recorded which). CDR3 sequence: CASSKPDRRISYEQYF. The DNA sequence is as follows: TGTGCCAGCAGTAAACCGGACAGGAGGATCTCCTACGAGCAGTACTTC.